Shown below are 15 T cell receptor beta chains from a single sample sequenced in a study of shared clonotypes between healthy human individuals. TCRdb's copy holds only in-frame clones and misses some; the assay was immunoSEQ multiplex PCR. Found here are around 2,000,000 clones, 85% to 95% of them singletons; the top ten hold 0.13%. The material sequenced was naive CD4+ T cells sorted from blood. Subset defined: CD45RA+ positively selected. Every receptor here comes from a young man in good health.

In the case of this clone: Within the sample, other DNA sequences also encode this same CDR3. This chain links TRBV27 with TRBJ1-2; D gene unclear. The ends were cut back, 3 bases at V and 3 bases at J, with 8 bases in the middle. Germline CDR1 MNHEY, CDR2 SMNVEV (reference sequence). CDR3 length equals 13 residues. The CDR3 spells CASSLARDYGYTF. CDR3 nucleotide sequence: TGTGCCAGCAGTTTGGCGCGCGACTATGGCTACACCTTC.

This clone was picked up one time. The chain links TRBV11-1 to TRBJ2-1; D gene unclear. V shed 6 bases and J shed 8 bases, with 11 bases lying between them. The CDR3 totals 12 residues. Germline V gene data show CDR1 as SGHAT and CDR2 as FQDESV (reference sequence). For the CDR3, the DNA is TGTGCCAGCAGGTATGGGTTGGATGAGCAGTTCTTC. It specifies CASRYGLDEQFF.

The V gene is TRBV27, the J gene TRBJ2-1, with D possibly TRBD2 on 6 matching bases. V was shortened by 3 bases and J by 9 bases, with 15 bases between the two germline ends. Germline CDR1 reads MNHEY; CDR2 reads SMNVEV (reference sequence). The CDR3 totals 14 residues. The CDR3 DNA follows: TGTGCCAGCAGTTTGGGACGGGCGGGAAGTGAGCAGTTCTTC. Translating gives CASSLGRAGSEQFF.

The gene calls are TRBV18 and TRBJ2-5; D possibly corresponds to TRBD2 (6 bases). Trimming removed 3 bases from V and 2 bases from J, with 13 bases in between. The length of the CDR3 is 15 residues. Germline V CDR1 and CDR2: KGHSH, LQKENI. For the CDR3, the DNA is TGTGCCAGCTCACCGTGGGGCGGGGTTCAAGAGACCCAGTACTTC. It codes for CASSPWGGVQETQYF.

V usage is TRBV10-3 and J usage is TRBJ2-7; 8 bases map to TRBD1. V shed 5 bases and J 0 bases; nucleotides not matched to a gene: 6. CDR3 length: 15 residues. Germline V gives CDR1 ENHRY, CDR2 SYGVKD. CDR3 DNA: TGTGCCATCAGTACCCGGGACAGGAACTCCTACGAGCAGTACTTC. This encodes CAISTRDRNSYEQYF.

The chain is built from TRBV19 and TRBJ1-6; D ambiguous. The CDR3 totals 14 residues. CDR1 LNHDA and CDR2 SQIVND come from the germline V gene (reference sequence). Trimming left V 5 bases short and J 9 bases short, with 14 bases between. This CDR3 reads CASSRSRDGSPLHF. The CDR3 DNA is TGTGCCAGTAGTCGGTCCCGCGACGGTTCACCCCTCCACTTT.

This clone was detected once. The chain carries TRBV12-5 and TRBJ1-5; D is possibly TRBD1 (6 bases). The germline V gene has CDR1 LGHNT and CDR2 FRNRAP. The CDR3 has 16 residues. The V gene lost 5 bases and the J gene lost 4 bases, with 18 bases spanning the gap. The CDR3 loop is CASGPPPGTLNQPQHF. DNA for the CDR3: TGTGCTAGTGGTCCACCCCCCGGGACACTGAATCAGCCCCAGCATTTT.

The chain uses TRBV28 and TRBJ1-1; 10 nucleotides line up with TRBD1. This CDR3 has 16 residues. With V trimmed by 4 bases and J by 3 bases, 8 bases remained unmatched. From germline, CDR1 is MDHEN and CDR2 SYDVKM. The CDR3 loop is CASSSGTGVWDTEAFF. The DNA for the CDR3 is TGTGCCAGCAGTTCCGGGACAGGGGTTTGGGACACTGAAGCTTTCTTT.

This sequence joins TRBV6-5 and TRBJ1-2; TRBD1 is a possible D gene (5 bases). The CDR3 is 13 residues long. V was pared by 6 bases and J by 7 bases, with 15 bases between. The germline CDR1 and CDR2 sequences are MNHEY and SVGAGI. CDR3 nucleotide sequence: TGTGCCAGCAGGCCATCGGGACTTTCTGGCTACACCTTC. Its translation is CASRPSGLSGYTF.

A note on this clone: The sample has other DNA sequences that encode this CDR3 too. The gene calls are TRBV5-6 and TRBJ2-5, with TRBD1 matching 8 bases. The CDR3 has 12 amino acids. Germline-derived CDR1 and CDR2 are SGHDT and YYEEEE. Trimming took 5 bases from V and 5 from J; bases not matched to a gene: 2. CDR3 in amino acids: CASSWTGETQYF. CDR3 DNA: TGTGCCAGCAGTTGGACAGGGGAGACCCAGTACTTC. Full variable domain (remainder filled in from reference TRBV5-6 and TRBJ2-5): DAGVTQSPTHLIKTRGQQVTLRCSPKSGHDTVSWYQQALGQGPQFIFQYYEEEERQRGNFPDRFSGHQFPNYSSELNVNALLLGDSALYLCASSWTGETQYFGPGTRLLVL.

For this clone: Other DNA sequences in this sample translate to the same CDR3. The chain has TRBV6-1 and TRBJ1-4; D not certain. The V end lost 1 base, the J end lost 0 bases, and 3 bases lay between the germline ends. The germline V gene has CDR1 MNHNS and CDR2 SASEGT. This CDR3 is 14 amino acids long. CDR3 DNA: TGTGCCAGCAGTGAAGGTGCAACTAATGAAAAACTGTTTTTT. Translated, it gives CASSEGATNEKLFF.

This rearrangement joins TRBV9 to TRBJ1-1; D call uncertain. The CDR3 covers 13 residues. CDR1 is SGDLS and CDR2 is YYNGEE in the germline V gene. V lost 4 bases and J 6 bases, leaving 13 bases between the germline ends. The CDR3 is CASSPFGEPEAFF. DNA of the CDR3: TGTGCCAGCAGCCCTTTCGGCGAACCTGAAGCTTTCTTT.

CDR3 DNA: TGTGCCAGCAGCCAACTCACAGGCTCTGGAAACACCATATATTTT. Protein sequence: CASSQLTGSGNTIYF. V is TRBV4-2 and J is TRBJ1-3; tentatively, D is TRBD1 (5 bases). This CDR3 has 15 residues. The germline V gene encodes CDR1 LGHNA and CDR2 YNFKEQ. The germline V and J ends were trimmed by 2 bases and 0 bases, with 8 bases remaining between them.

The rearrangement links TRBV30 to TRBJ1-3; no definite D call. V lost 0 bases to trimming and J lost 0 bases, with 15 bases between them. The V gene's germline CDR1 is GTSNPN and CDR2 SVGIG (reference sequence). CDR3 length equals 17 residues. CDR3 DNA: TGTGCCTGGAGTGTCGGTTTAGGGAAAGCCTCTGGAAACACCATATATTTT. Protein product: CAWSVGLGKASGNTIYF. Variable domain in full (rest from reference TRBV30 and TRBJ1-3): SQTIHQWPATLVQPVGSPLSLECTVEGTSNPNLYWYRQAAGRGLQLLFYSVGIGQISSEVPQNLSASRPQDRQFILSSKKLLLSDSGFYLCAWSVGLGKASGNTIYFGEGSWLTVV.

The chain combines TRBV6-5 with TRBJ1-1; unclear D gene. The V gene lost 5 bases and the J gene lost 1 base, with 8 bases spanning the gap. Germline loops: CDR1 MNHEY, CDR2 SVGAGI. This CDR3 spans 13 amino acids. The CDR3 coding sequence is TGTGCCAGCAGTCCCGGGAAGAACACTGAAGCTTTCTTT. Amino acids: CASSPGKNTEAFF.